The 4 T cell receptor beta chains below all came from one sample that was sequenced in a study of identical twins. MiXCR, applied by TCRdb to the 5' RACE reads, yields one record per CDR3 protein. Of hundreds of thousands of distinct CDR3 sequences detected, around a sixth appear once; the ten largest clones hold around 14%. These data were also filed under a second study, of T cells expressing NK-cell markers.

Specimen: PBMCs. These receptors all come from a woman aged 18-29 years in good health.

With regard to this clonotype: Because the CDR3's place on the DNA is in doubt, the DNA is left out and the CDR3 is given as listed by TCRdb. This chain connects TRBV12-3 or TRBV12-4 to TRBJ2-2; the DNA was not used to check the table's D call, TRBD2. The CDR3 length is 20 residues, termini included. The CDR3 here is CASSDDSGRGGLGIPGSCFF.

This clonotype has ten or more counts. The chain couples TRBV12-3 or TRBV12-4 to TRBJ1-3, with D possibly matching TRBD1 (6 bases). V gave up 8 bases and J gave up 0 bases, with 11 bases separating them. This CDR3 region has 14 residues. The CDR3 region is CASYRVVSGNTIYF. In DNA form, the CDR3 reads TGTGCCAGCTACAGGGTTGTCTCTGGAAACACCATATATTTT.

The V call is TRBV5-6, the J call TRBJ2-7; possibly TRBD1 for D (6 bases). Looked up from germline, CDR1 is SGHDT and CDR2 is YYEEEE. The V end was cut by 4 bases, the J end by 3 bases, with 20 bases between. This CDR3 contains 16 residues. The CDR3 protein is CASSPSIGQKIYEQYF. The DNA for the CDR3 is TGTGCCAGCAGCCCCTCTATAGGACAGAAAATCTACGAGCAGTACTTC.

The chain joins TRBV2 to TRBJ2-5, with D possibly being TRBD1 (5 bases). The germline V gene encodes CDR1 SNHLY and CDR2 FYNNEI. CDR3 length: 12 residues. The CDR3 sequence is CAGTDIKETQYF. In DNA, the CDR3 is TGTGCTGGCACGGACATCAAAGAGACCCAGTACTTC.